The entry below gives a single TCR beta chain sequence along with its context. Antigen unknown. CDR3 length: 16 residues. The V segment lost 5 bases and the J segment 7 bases; nucleotides outside the gene matches: 9. CDR1 is MDHEN and CDR2 is SYDVKM in the germline V gene. This sample stems from a study of pediatric ulcerative colitis. This was a survey-level run. The assay was immunoSEQ multiplex PCR, and TCRdb's table has in-frame clones only and misses some. The sample has more than 12,000 clones, approximately 90% seen once. Study-wide results and limits: Clonal expansions reduced rectal repertoire diversity in acute severe colitis. All ulcerative colitis patients, but no controls, carried a couple of rectal clonotypes.

Colonoscopy and blood draw happened at the same time. The sample taken for sequencing was blood. The source is a boy between 10 and 17 years old with moderate ulcerative colitis. J is TRBJ1-6 and V is TRBV28, with 9 bases that match TRBD1. This CDR3 is CASSGEAGQGNSPLHF. The CDR3, as DNA: TGTGCCAGCAGTGGAGAAGCGGGACAGGGAAATTCACCCCTCCACTTT.